The table lists the clone carrying this T cell receptor (beta chain) with a few counts. Study members were between about 18 and 95 years old and lived in 24 US regions. The sample belongs to a study of blood T cell repertoires in COVID-19. Background on the study: Nucleic acid was either cDNA or gDNA, and it came from T cells, B-cell-depleted T cells, or PBMCs.

This CDR3 comprises 16 residues. Germline V lookup: CDR1 LNHNV, CDR2 YYDKDF (reference sequence). V was pared by 0 bases and J by 10 bases, with 9 bases of the junction left unmatched. This table comes from immunoSEQ multiplex PCR, and its TCRdb copy is limited to in-frame clones, with some not included. The sample includes about 320,000 clones, approximately 88% of them seen just once. The chain employs TRBV15 and TRBJ1-6; 7 bases are shared with TRBD1. This clonotype originated in a woman aged 18-35 years who had recovered from COVID-19. The sample was PBMCs or T cells enriched from blood (not recorded which). CDR3 in DNA: TGTGCCACCAGCAGAGATTCTACGACAGGGTACTCACCCCTCCACTTT. Translation: CATSRDSTTGYSPLHF.